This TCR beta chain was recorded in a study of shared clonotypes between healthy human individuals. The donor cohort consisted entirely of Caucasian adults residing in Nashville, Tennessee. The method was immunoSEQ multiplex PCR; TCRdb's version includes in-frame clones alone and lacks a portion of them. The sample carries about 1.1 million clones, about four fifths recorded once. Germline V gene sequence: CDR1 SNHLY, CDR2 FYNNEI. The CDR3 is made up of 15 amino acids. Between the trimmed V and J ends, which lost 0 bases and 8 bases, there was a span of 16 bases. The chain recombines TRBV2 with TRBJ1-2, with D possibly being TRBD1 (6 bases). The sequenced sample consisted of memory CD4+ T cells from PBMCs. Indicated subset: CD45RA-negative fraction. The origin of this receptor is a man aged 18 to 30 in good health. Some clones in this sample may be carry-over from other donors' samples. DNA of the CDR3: TGTGCCAGCAGTGAAGCGCTTCTAGGGGGGTCCGGCTACACCTTC. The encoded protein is CASSEALLGGSGYTF.